One and the same sample provided the 19 T cell receptor beta chains below, sequenced in a study of immune characteristics of hereditary and idiopathic chronic pancreatitis. Patients having total pancreatectomy with islet autotransplantation provided the chronic pancreatitis pancreas tissue. Repertoires were generated with immunoSEQ multiplex PCR, while TCRdb's copy carries only in-frame clones and drops some. The sample lists more than 8,500 clones; roughly 77% were seen once. The sequenced material came from pancreas tissue with idiopathic chronic pancreatitis. These receptors were taken from a human donor with chronic pancreatitis.

The chain combines TRBV19 with TRBJ2-1; maybe TRBD2 (6 bases). Between the trimmed V and J ends, which lost 3 bases and 6 bases, there was a span of 12 bases. CDR3 length: 14 amino acids. From germline, CDR1 is LNHDA and CDR2 SQIVND (reference sequence). This CDR3 reads CASSIRFSGNEQFF. Here the CDR3 DNA reads TGTGCCAGTAGTATTCGGTTTAGCGGCAATGAGCAGTTCTTC.

This rearrangement joins TRBV4-1 to TRBJ1-1, with D unclear. The germline V gene has CDR1 MGHRA and CDR2 YSYEKL. Trimming removed 1 base from V and 4 bases from J, with 10 bases in between. The CDR3 contains 14 residues. CDR3 nucleotide sequence: TGCGCCAGCAGCCAAGCCACGACATTCACTGAAGCTTTCTTT. Protein product: CASSQATTFTEAFF.

The chain links TRBV4-2 to TRBJ2-2, with 12 bases aligning to TRBD2. J was trimmed by 1 base and V by 1 base; bases with no gene match: 7. This CDR3 region has 19 residues. The V gene's germline CDR1 is LGHNA and CDR2 YNFKEQ. CDR3 DNA sequence: TGTGCCAGCAGCCAAGTCCTACTAGCGGGGGGACAGAACACCGGGGAGCTGTTTTTT. This encodes CASSQVLLAGGQNTGELFF.

The chain combines TRBV13 with TRBJ2-5, with TRBD1 matching over 7 bases. The tail of the sequence fits TRBJ2-7 better, so the J call may be wrong. The CDR3 sequence is 17 residues long. Per germline, CDR1 PRHDT and CDR2 FYEKMQ (reference sequence). The CDR3 coding sequence is TGTGCCAGCAGCTTAGAACGACAGGGTAACAAAATGGACGAGCAGTACTTC. Translation gives CASSLERQGNKMDEQYF.

The chain links TRBV10-2 to TRBJ2-7; 8 nucleotides line up with TRBD2. The CDR3 spans 12 residues. CDR1 and CDR2 from the germline V gene are WSHSY and SAAADI. CDR3 bases: TGCGCCAGCAGTGCCCAGCCGGGGGGGGTTCGGGTC. Translation gives CASSAQPGGVRV.

The chain couples TRBV19 to TRBJ1-2, with D unclear. The CDR3 sequence is 12 residues long. Trimming cost V 7 bases and J 0 bases, with 6 bases left between them. Germline V gene sequence: CDR1 LNHDA, CDR2 SQIVND (reference sequence). CDR3 loop: CASNPSNYGYTF. In DNA form, the CDR3 reads TGTGCCAGTAACCCATCTAACTATGGCTACACCTTC. The whole variable domain, remainder taken from reference TRBV19 and TRBJ1-2, is DGGITQSPKYLFRKEGQNVTLSCEQNLNHDAMYWYRQDPGQGLRLIYYSQIVNDFQKGDIAEGYSVSREKKESFPLTVTSAQKNPTAFYLCASNPSNYGYTFGSGTRLTVV.

V is TRBV18 and J is TRBJ2-1, with no clear D. V was trimmed by 3 bases and J by 0 bases, leaving 9 bases between them. Germline assignment: CDR1 KGHSH and CDR2 LQKENI. CDR3 length: 15 residues. CDR3 in DNA: TGTGCCAGCTCACCCAGACGAAGCTCCTACAATGAGCAGTTCTTC. This gives the protein CASSPRRSSYNEQFF.

The chain combines TRBV6-5 with TRBJ2-3; D possibly corresponds to TRBD2 (7 bases). Between the trimmed V and J ends, which lost 10 bases and 4 bases, there was a span of 15 bases. Germline CDR1 and CDR2: MNHEY and SVGAGI. The CDR3 runs to 13 residues. CDR3 in DNA: TGTGCCACCCGGGGGGAGGGGGCAGATACGCAGTATTTT. Protein: CATRGEGADTQYF.

V and J are TRBV10-3 and TRBJ1-5, with a weak D call TRBD1 (5 bases). In germline, CDR1 is ENHRY, CDR2 SYGVKD. This CDR3 spans 14 amino acids. Trimming stripped 3 bases from V and 3 bases from J, with 9 bases between. This CDR3 reads CAISDEGLNQPQHF. CDR3 bases: TGTGCCATCAGTGACGAGGGACTCAATCAGCCCCAGCATTTT.

The chain couples TRBV29-1 to TRBJ2-3; a possible D gene is TRBD1 (6 bases). V lost 4 bases and J lost 3, with 20 bases in between. This CDR3 is built from 16 residues. Germline CDR1 reads SQVTM; CDR2 reads ANQGSEA. The CDR3 region has the DNA TGCAGCGTTGTATGGTCTAACAAGCAGGGGACAGATACGCAGTATTTT. It specifies CSVVWSNKQGTDTQYF.

This rearrangement joins TRBV3-1 (or the pseudogene TRBV3-2) to TRBJ1-5; D unclear. Germline assignment: CDR1 LGHDT and CDR2 YNNKEL (reference sequence). V was cut by 0 bases and J by 6 bases, with 6 bases left in between. The length of the CDR3 is 13 residues. The CDR3 loop is CASSQDTGQPQHF. The CDR3 bases are TGTGCCAGCAGCCAAGATACGGGTCAGCCCCAGCATTTT.

The chain employs TRBV11-3 and TRBJ2-4; 7 bases fit TRBD2. CDR1 is SGHNT and CDR2 is YENEEA in the germline V gene. The V gene end was trimmed by 5 bases and the J gene end by 1 base; junction bases not matched to a gene: 5. The CDR3 is 15 amino acids. The CDR3 DNA reads as TGTGCCAGCAGCCCGGGGGGATCTGCCAAAAACATTCAGTACTTC. It is translated as CASSPGGSAKNIQYF. Full variable domain (remainder filled in from reference TRBV11-3 and TRBJ2-4): EAGVVQSPRYKIIEKKQPVAFWCNPISGHNTLYWYLQNLGQGPELLIRYENEEAVDDSQLPKDRFSAERLKGVDSTLKIQPAELGDSAVYLCASSPGGSAKNIQYFGAGTRLSVL.

This chain connects TRBV4-2 to TRBJ2-7, with a possible D match to TRBD1 (7 bases). Trimming pared 0 bases from V and 1 base from J, leaving 13 bases between. This CDR3 spans 16 amino acids. From germline, CDR1 is LGHNA and CDR2 YNFKEQ. CDR3 region: CASSQEFPGGSYEQYF. In nucleotides, the CDR3 is TGTGCCAGCAGCCAAGAATTCCCAGGGGGGTCCTACGAGCAGTACTTC.

The chain has TRBV15 and TRBJ2-5; D is possibly TRBD2 (5 bases). Germline CDR1 is LNHNV and CDR2 is YYDKDF (reference sequence). This CDR3 contains 16 residues. With 0 bases removed from V and 6 bases from J, the gap between germline ends came to 17 bases. The CDR3 nucleotides read TGTGCCACCAGCAGAGATTACACCGGGATCTCTCAGACCCAGTACTTC. This gives the protein CATSRDYTGISQTQYF.

This clone has only one observation. This chain links TRBV7-8 with TRBJ1-5; 7 bases are a match to TRBD1. CDR1 and CDR2 from the germline V gene are SGHVS and FQNEAQ. The CDR3 has 15 residues. V gave up 5 bases and J gave up 4 bases; unmatched junction bases: 8. The CDR3 coding sequence is TGTGCCAGCAGCGAGCAGGGGGTAGGGAATCAGCCCCAGCATTTT. Translating gives CASSEQGVGNQPQHF.

This clone occurred a few times. The rearrangement uses TRBV7-9 and TRBJ1-1; TRBD1 matches at 7 bases. There are 15 residues in the CDR3. Per the germline V gene, CDR1 is SEHNR and CDR2 is FQNEAQ (reference sequence). V lost 2 bases to trimming and J lost 4 bases; unmatched junction nucleotides: 7. The CDR3 here is CASSLRQGGITEAFF. CDR3 DNA sequence: TGTGCCAGCAGCTTAAGACAGGGTGGAATCACTGAAGCTTTCTTT.

This rearrangement joins TRBV15 to TRBJ2-3; D might be TRBD1 or TRBD2, each matching 5 bases. The germline CDR1 and CDR2 sequences are LNHNV and YYDKDF (reference sequence). The CDR3 totals 15 residues. With 1 base removed from V and 8 bases from J, the gap between germline ends came to 16 bases. This chain's CDR3 is CATSRVGSRDATQYF. The CDR3 coding sequence is TGTGCCACCAGCAGAGTAGGTAGCAGGGACGCTACGCAGTATTTT. The variable domain in full, with the rest retrieved from reference TRBV15 and TRBJ2-3, is DAMVIQNPRYQVTQFGKPVTLSCSQTLNHNVMYWYQQKSSQAPKLLFHYYDKDFNNEADTPDNFQSRRPNTSFCFLDIRSPGLGDTAMYLCATSRVGSRDATQYFGPGTRLTVL.

This chain uses TRBV3-1 (or the pseudogene TRBV3-2) with TRBJ2-2; D remains ambiguous. Germline V gives CDR1 LGHDT, CDR2 YNNKEL (reference sequence). V shed 3 bases and J shed 7 bases, with 18 bases lying between them. The CDR3 totals 16 residues. CDR3 sequence (DNA): TGTGCCAGCAGCCAGAACCTGGGCCGAGGAAGCGGGGAGCTGTTTTTT. Protein product: CASSQNLGRGSGELFF.

The chain has TRBV5-8 and TRBJ1-5; D not certain. The CDR3 is made up of 14 amino acids. Germline CDR1 is SGHTS and CDR2 is YDEGEE. V lost 5 bases and J 6 bases, leaving 15 bases between the germline ends. CDR3 region: CASSLGPISQPQHF. For the CDR3, the DNA is TGTGCCAGCAGTCTTGGGCCGATAAGTCAGCCCCAGCATTTT.